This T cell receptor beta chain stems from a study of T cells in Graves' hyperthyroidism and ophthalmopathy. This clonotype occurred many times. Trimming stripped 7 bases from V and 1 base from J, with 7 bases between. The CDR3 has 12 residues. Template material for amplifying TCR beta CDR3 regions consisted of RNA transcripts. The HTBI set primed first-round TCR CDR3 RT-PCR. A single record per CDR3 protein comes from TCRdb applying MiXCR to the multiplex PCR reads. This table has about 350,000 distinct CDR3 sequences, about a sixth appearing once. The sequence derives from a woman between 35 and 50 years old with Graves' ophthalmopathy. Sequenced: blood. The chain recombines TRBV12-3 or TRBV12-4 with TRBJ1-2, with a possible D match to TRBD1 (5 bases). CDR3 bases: TGTGCCAGCATGACAGATAACTATGGCTACACCTTC. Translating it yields CASMTDNYGYTF.